What follows is one TCR beta chain and its context. What it binds is not known. Unmatched junction bases numbered 10, after V lost 4 bases and J lost 6 bases. The germline gives CDR1 MNHEY, CDR2 SVGAGI. CDR3 length: 16 residues. Reverse transcription of all isolated RNA meant that expressed TCRB transcripts were sequenced. Produced via immunoSEQ multiplex PCR; TCRdb's table is partial and in-frame only. Seen here are 20,000 to 30,000 clones, about 69% observed once, and the top ten hold 4.2%. The data derive from a study of beta chain features in type 1 diabetes. Study context: Analysis included around 110,000,000 sorted cells drawn from all samples. Findings and limits, study-wide: PCR, the amplification step, might favor shorter templates, equally in patients and controls. cDNA-based sequencing might over-represent cells highly expressing TCR. Significant though moderate, a shortening of TCRB CDR3s appeared in all four CD4+ subsets of Type 1 diabetes patients.

What was sequenced was Tregs from blood. This clonotype was sampled from a man in his late teens or twenties with type 1 diabetes. The V call is TRBV6-5, the J call TRBJ2-7; the match to TRBD2 covers 12 bases. CDR3 region: CASSSIGLAGRSEQYF. The DNA of the CDR3 is TGTGCCAGCAGTTCTATAGGACTAGCGGGGCGCAGCGAGCAGTACTTC.